The clone carrying this TCR beta chain has ten or more counts. The sample belongs to a study of blood T cells in healthy people across ages. The second PCR ran 7 to 11 cycles with a sample-barcoded 5' primer and J-beta primers. TCRdb fed the 5' RACE reads into MiXCR, producing one record per CDR3 protein. The sample lists hundreds of thousands of distinct CDR3 sequences, roughly 32% occurring once. Between the trimmed V and J ends, which lost 4 bases and 8 bases, there was a span of 15 bases. Germline assignment: CDR1 MNHEY and CDR2 SVGEGT. The CDR3 spans 14 residues. The receptor's source is a woman aged 80 or over in good health. The chain is built from TRBV6-2 or TRBV6-3 and TRBJ2-1; D is perhaps TRBD2 (6 bases). The sample was blood. The CDR3 reads CASSSGLPVDEQFF. CDR3 sequence (DNA): TGTGCCAGCAGTTCGGGACTCCCAGTGGATGAGCAGTTCTTC.